The clone carrying this TCR beta chain was counted only a few times. Across fewer than 25 US areas, participants ranged in age from about 18 to 100 years. The record originates from a study of blood T cell repertoires in COVID-19. Germline CDR1 is SGHTS and CDR2 is YDEGEE. This CDR3 contains 17 residues. Between the trimmed V and J ends, which lost 4 bases and 5 bases, there was a span of 24 bases. TCRdb keeps only in-frame clones here, not all; method: immunoSEQ multiplex PCR. The sample carries fewer than 200,000 clones, around 83% recorded once. The receptor's source is a woman between 50 and 59 years old in a cohort exposed to, infected with or recovered from COVID-19 (not recorded which). Sequences were obtained from PBMCs or T cells enriched from blood (not recorded which). This chain joins TRBV5-8 and TRBJ2-5, with D possibly matching TRBD1 (6 bases). The CDR3 sequence is CASSQETGTPLRETQYF. Here the CDR3 DNA reads TGTGCCAGCAGCCAAGAAACCGGGACACCTTTAAGGGAGACCCAGTACTTC.